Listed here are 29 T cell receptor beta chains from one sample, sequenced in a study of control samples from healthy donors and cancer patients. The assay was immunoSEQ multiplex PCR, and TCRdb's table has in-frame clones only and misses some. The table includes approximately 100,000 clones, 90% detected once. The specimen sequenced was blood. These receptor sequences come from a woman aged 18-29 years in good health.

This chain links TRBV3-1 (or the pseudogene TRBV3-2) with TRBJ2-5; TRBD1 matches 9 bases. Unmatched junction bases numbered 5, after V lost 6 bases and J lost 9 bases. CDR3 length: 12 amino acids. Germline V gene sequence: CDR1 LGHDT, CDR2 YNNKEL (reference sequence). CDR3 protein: CASSRDRVAQYF. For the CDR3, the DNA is TGTGCCAGCAGTCGGGACAGGGTGGCCCAGTACTTC.

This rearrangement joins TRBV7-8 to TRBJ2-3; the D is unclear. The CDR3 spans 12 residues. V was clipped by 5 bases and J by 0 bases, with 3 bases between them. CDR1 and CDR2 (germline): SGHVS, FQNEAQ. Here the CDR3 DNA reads TGTGCCAGCAGCGCTAGCACAGATACGCAGTATTTT. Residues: CASSASTDTQYF.

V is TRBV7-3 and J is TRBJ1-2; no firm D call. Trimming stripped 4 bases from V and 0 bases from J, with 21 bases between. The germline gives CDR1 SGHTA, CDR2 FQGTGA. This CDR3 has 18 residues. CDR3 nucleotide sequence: TGTGCCAGCAGCTCCCCCGCATTTCATAAAGCTCCTAACTATGGCTACACCTTC. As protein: CASSSPAFHKAPNYGYTF.

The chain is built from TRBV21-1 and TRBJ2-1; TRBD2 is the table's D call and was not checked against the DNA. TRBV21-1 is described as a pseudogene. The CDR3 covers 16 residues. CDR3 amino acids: CASSKADKSSYNEQFF. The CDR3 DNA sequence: TGTGCCAGCAGCAAGGCGGATAAAAGCTCCTACAATGAGCAGTTCTTC.

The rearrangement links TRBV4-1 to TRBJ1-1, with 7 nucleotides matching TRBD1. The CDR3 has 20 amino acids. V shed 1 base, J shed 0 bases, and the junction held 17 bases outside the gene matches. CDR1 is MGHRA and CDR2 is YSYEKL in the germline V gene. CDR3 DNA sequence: TGCGCCAGCAGCCAAGGGATAAACAAGAAAGCGGGACAGATGAACACTGAAGCTTTCTTT. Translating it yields CASSQGINKKAGQMNTEAFF.

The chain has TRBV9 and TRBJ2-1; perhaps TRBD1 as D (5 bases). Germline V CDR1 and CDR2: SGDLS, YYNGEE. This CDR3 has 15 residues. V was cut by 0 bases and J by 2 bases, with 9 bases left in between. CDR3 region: CASSVVAGTYNEQFF. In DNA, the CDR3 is TGTGCCAGCAGCGTAGTGGCAGGGACCTACAATGAGCAGTTCTTC.

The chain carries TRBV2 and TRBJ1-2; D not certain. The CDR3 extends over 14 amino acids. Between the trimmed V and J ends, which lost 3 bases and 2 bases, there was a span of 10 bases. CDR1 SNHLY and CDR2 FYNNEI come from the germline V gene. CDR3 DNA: TGTGCCAGCAGTGATGGTCTCTTAAACTATGGCTACACCTTC. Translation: CASSDGLLNYGYTF.

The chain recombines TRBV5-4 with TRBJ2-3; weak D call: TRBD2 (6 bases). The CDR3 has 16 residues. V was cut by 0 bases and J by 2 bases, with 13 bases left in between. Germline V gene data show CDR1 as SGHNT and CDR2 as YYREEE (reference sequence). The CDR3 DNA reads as TGTGCCAGCAGCTTGGGGATCGGGGGTGACACAGATACGCAGTATTTT. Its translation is CASSLGIGGDTDTQYF.

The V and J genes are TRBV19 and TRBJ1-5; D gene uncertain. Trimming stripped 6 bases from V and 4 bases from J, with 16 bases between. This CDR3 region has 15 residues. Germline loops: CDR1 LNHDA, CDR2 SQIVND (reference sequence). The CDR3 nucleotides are TGTGCCAGTAGGCGCCGGGAGAACGATAATCAGCCCCAGCATTTT. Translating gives CASRRRENDNQPQHF.

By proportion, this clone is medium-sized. The CDR3 sequence is CASSQENSGGFKETQYF. CDR3 coding DNA: TGTGCCAGCAGCCAAGAGAATAGCGGGGGTTTCAAAGAGACCCAGTACTTC. This chain links TRBV3-1 (or the pseudogene TRBV3-2) with TRBJ2-5; 9 bases fit TRBD2. With 0 bases clipped from V and 3 bases from J, the junction kept 8 bases outside the gene matches. CDR3 length equals 17 residues. Germline-derived CDR1 and CDR2 are LGHDT and YNNKEL (reference sequence).

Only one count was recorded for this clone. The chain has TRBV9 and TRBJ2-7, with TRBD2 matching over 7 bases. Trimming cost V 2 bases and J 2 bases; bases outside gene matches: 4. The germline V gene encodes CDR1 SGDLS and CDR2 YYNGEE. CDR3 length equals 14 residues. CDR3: CASSVSGSAYEQYF. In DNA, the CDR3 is TGTGCCAGCAGCGTTAGCGGGTCCGCCTACGAGCAGTACTTC.

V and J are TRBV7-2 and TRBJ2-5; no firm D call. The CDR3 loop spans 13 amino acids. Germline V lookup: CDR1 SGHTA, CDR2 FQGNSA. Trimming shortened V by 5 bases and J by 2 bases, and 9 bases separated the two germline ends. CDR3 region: CASSVGSQETQYF. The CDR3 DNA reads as TGTGCCAGCAGCGTCGGATCGCAAGAGACCCAGTACTTC.

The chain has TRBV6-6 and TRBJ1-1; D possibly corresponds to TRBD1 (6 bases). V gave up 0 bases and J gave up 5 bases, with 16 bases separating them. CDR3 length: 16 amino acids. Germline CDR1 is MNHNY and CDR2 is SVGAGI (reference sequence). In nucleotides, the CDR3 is TGTGCCAGCAGTTACTCGAGTAGGGGGGCGAAAACTGAAGCTTTCTTT. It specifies CASSYSSRGAKTEAFF.

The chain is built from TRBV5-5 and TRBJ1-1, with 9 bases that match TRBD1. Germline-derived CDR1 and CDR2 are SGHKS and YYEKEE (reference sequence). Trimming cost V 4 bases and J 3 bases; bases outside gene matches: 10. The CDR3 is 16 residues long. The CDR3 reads CASSIGQGRKDTEAFF. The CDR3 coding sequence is TGTGCCAGCAGCATAGGACAGGGGAGGAAGGACACTGAAGCTTTCTTT.

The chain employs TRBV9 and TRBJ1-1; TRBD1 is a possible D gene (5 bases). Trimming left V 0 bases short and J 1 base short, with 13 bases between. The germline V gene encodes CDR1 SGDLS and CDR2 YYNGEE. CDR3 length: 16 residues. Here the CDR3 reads CASSVEGRFGNTEAFF. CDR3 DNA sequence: TGTGCCAGCAGCGTAGAGGGGAGGTTTGGGAACACTGAAGCTTTCTTT.

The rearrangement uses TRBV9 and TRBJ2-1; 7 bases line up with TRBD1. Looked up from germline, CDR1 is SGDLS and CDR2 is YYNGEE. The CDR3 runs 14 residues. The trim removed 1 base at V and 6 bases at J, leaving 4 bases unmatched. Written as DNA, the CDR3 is TGTGCCAGCAGCGTAAGGGGGACAGTCAATGAGCAGTTCTTC. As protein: CASSVRGTVNEQFF.

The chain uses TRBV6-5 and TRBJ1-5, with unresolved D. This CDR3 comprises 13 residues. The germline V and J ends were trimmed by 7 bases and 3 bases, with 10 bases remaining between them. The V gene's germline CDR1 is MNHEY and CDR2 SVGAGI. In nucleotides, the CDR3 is TGTGCCAGCATGGTCGACGTCAATCAGCCCCAGCATTTT. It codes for CASMVDVNQPQHF.

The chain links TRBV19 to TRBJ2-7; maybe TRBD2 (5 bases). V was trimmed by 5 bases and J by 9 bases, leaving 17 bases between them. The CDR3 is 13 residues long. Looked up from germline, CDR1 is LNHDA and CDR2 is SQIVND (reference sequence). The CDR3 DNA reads TGTGCCAGTAGTGAGGACGGTCGAGGGAGGCAGTACTTC. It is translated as CASSEDGRGRQYF.

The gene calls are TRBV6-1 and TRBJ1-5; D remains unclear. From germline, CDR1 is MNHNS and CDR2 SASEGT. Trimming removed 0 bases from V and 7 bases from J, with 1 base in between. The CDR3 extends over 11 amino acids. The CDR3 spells CASSEAQPQHF. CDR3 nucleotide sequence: TGTGCCAGCAGTGAAGCGCAGCCCCAGCATTTT.

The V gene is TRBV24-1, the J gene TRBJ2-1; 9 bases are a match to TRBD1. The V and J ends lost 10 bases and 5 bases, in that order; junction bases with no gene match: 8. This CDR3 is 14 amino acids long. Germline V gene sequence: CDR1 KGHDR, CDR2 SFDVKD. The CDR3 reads CATSGTGNNNEQFF. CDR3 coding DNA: TGTGCCACATCCGGGACAGGGAACAACAATGAGCAGTTCTTC.

The CDR3 bases are TGTGCCAGCAGTTACTCGGTGGAAGCTTTCTTT. Its translation: CASSYSVEAFF. The chain has TRBV12-3 or TRBV12-4 and TRBJ1-1; D unclear. V gave up 4 bases and J gave up 8 bases, with 8 bases separating them. This CDR3 is 11 amino acids long.

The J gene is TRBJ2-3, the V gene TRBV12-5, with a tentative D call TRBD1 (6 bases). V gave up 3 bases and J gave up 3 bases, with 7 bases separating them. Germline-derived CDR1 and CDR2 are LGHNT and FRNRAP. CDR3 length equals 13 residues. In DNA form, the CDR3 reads TGTGCTAGTGGTTTCACAGGGACAGATACGCAGTATTTT. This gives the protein CASGFTGTDTQYF.

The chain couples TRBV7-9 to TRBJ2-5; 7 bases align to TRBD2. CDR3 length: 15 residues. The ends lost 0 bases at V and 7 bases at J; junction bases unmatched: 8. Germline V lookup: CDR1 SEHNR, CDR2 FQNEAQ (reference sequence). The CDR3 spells CASSLAEGAGVTQYF. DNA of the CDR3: TGTGCCAGCAGCTTAGCGGAAGGGGCGGGGGTGACCCAGTACTTC.

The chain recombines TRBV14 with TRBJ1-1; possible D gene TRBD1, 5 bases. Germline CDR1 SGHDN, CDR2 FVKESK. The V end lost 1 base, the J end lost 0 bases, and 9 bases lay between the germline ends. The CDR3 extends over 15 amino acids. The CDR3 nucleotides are TGTGCCAGCAGCCAAGGAAGGGGATTGAACACTGAAGCTTTCTTT. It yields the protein CASSQGRGLNTEAFF.

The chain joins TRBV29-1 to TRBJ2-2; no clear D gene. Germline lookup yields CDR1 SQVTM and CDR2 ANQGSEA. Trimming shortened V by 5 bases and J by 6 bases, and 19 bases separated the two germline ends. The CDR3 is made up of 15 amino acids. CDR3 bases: TGCAGCGTTCGCCGGCCAGGCGGTTTTCCCGGGGAGCTGTTTTTT. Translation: CSVRRPGGFPGELFF.

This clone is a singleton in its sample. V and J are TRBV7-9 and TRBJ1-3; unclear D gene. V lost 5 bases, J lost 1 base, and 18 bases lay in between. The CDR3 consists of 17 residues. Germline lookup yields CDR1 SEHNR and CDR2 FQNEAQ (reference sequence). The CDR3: CASSTSGRERSGNTIYF. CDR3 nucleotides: TGTGCCAGCAGCACATCAGGCCGGGAGAGGTCTGGAAACACCATATATTTT.

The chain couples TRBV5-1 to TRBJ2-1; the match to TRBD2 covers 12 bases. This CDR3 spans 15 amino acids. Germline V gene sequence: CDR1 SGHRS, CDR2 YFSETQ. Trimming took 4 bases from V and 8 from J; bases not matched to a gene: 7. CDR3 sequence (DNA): TGCGCCAGCAGCCCTCCTAGCGGGGGGGCGGATGAGCAGTTCTTC. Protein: CASSPPSGGADEQFF.

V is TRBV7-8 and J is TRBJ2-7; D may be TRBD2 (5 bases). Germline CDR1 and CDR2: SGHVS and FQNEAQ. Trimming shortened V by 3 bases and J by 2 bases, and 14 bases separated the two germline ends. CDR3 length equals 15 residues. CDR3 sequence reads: CASSFWRTDPYEQYF. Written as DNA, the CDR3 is TGTGCCAGCAGCTTCTGGAGGACGGATCCCTACGAGCAGTACTTC.

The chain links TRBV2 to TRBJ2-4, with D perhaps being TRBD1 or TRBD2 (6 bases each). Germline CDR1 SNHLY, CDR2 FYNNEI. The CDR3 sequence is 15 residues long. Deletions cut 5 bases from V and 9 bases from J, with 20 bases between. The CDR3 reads CASSKGTPEGSIQYF. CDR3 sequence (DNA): TGTGCCAGCAGTAAGGGGACACCGGAGGGTAGCATTCAGTACTTC.